This T cell receptor beta chain came from a study of blood T cell repertoires in COVID-19. Turning to the study itself: From the United States, Italy and Spain came samples of acute and convalescent COVID-19. PBMCs, B-cell-depleted T cells, or T cells provided the cDNA or gDNA that made up the material.

In the original analysis: The assay estimated nucleated cells by amplifying reference gene primers. Measured with immunoSEQ multiplex PCR; TCRdb has only the in-frame clones, and not every one. V, J and clone size were drawn from that table, and D and trimming were deduced from the DNA. Found here are approximately 56,000 clones, around four fifths of them singletons; the top ten hold over 10%. The clonotype comes from an elderly woman with acute or convalescent COVID-19. The material sequenced was peripheral blood.

The CDR3, as DNA: TGCGCCAGCAGCTTGCAGGGGCCGAGCACAGATACGCAGTATTTT. Its translation: CASSLQGPSTDTQYF. This chain uses TRBV5-1 with TRBJ2-3; D possibly corresponds to TRBD1 (6 bases). Trimming shortened V by 1 base and J by 0 bases, and 9 bases separated the two germline ends. The germline gives CDR1 SGHRS, CDR2 YFSETQ. The CDR3 runs to 15 residues.